This T cell receptor (beta chain) emerged from a study of CD8+CD57+ T cells in acquired aplastic anemia. Using genomic DNA as the template, TCR beta VDJ and CDR3 profiling was carried out. From the reads, TCRdb called clonotypes with MiXCR, one entry per CDR3 protein. The sample contains about half a million distinct CDR3 sequences, around a third of which appear only once. Previously, flow cytometry had revealed CD8+CD57+ cell expansion in the patients chosen for sequencing. Trimming took 3 bases from V and 6 from J; bases not matched to a gene: 3. CDR1 DFQATT and CDR2 SNEGSKA come from the germline V gene (reference sequence). The CDR3 covers 12 residues. The sample holds many counts of this clonotype.

This receptor was obtained from a human donor with aplastic anemia. The sample taken for sequencing was sorted CD4+, CD8+, or CD8+CD57+ T cells (not recorded which) from PBMCs. The V and J genes are TRBV20-1 and TRBJ1-2; 8 bases agree with TRBD1. As DNA, the CDR3 is TGCAGTGCTAGGGACAGGGCGAATGGCTACACCTTC. Amino acid sequence: CSARDRANGYTF.